A selection of T cell receptor beta chains follows, all from one sample in a study of T cells in Graves' hyperthyroidism and ophthalmopathy. TCRdb analysed the multiplex PCR reads with MiXCR anew, one entry per CDR3 protein. Here the sample spans hundreds of thousands of distinct CDR3 sequences, 14% being singletons. The sequenced material came from blood. These receptors were obtained from a woman aged 18 to 35 with Graves' hyperthyroidism. CDR3s include the opening cysteine and the closing phenylalanine or tryptophan. D genes are given only for firm matches. The size field is filled for only some rows; it gives once, few, many or a size class.

D gene	V gene	clone size	J gene	CDR3 DNA	CDR3 protein
-	TRBV24-1	few	TRBJ1-2	TGTGCCACCAGTGATTTGGGGGGCTACACCTTC	CATSDLGGYTF
-	TRBV6-5	few	TRBJ2-7	TGTGCCAGCAGTTACTCGATTGTCCCGACGGACGAGCAGTACTTC	CASSYSIVPTDEQYF
-	TRBV11-2	-	TRBJ2-2	TGTGCCAGCAGTTACGGGACTTCATATACGAACACCGGGGAGCTGTTTTTT	CASSYGTSYTNTGELFF
TRBD2	TRBV30	many	TRBJ2-1	TGTGCCTGGAGGGAGCTAGCGGCATACAATGAGCAGTTCTTC	CAWRELAAYNEQFF
-	TRBV9	few	TRBJ2-1	TGTGCCAGCAGCGTAGGTTTGGAAAACAATGAGCAGTTCTTC	CASSVGLENNEQFF
-	TRBV2	-	TRBJ2-2	TGTGCCAGCAAGCTAGAGGAATCGGCCGGGGAGCTGTTTTTT	CASKLEESAGELFF
TRBD2	TRBV12-3/TRBV12-4	many	TRBJ2-4	TGTGCCAGCAGTTTACCTTTTAGCGGGATGTCTCGAAACATTCAGTACTTC	CASSLPFSGMSRNIQYF
TRBD2	TRBV28	many	TRBJ2-3	TGTGCCAGCAGTGGGATAGCGGGGACGGGCACAGATACGCAGTATTTT	CASSGIAGTGTDTQYF
-	TRBV19	-	TRBJ1-5	TGTGCCACCGGCCGGACAGCTGACCTGCCCCAGCATTTT	CATGRTADLPQHF
TRBD2	TRBV6-2/TRBV6-3	many	TRBJ2-2	TGTGCCAGCAGTTTTAGCGGGAGCGAGACCGGGGAGCTGTTTTTT	CASSFSGSETGELFF
-	TRBV6-1	few	TRBJ1-2	TGTGCCAGCAGCCAGCAGGGGAGGGGTGGCTACACCTTC	CASSQQGRGGYTF
TRBD1	TRBV20-1	many	TRBJ2-5	TGCAGTGCTAGAGGGAGACAGGGACACCAAGAGACCCAGTACTTC	CSARGRQGHQETQYF
TRBD1	TRBV3-1	many	TRBJ1-1	TGTGCCAGCAGCCAAGCTATCACAGGGGGTAGCACTGAAGCTTTCTTT	CASSQAITGGSTEAFF
TRBD2	TRBV13	many	TRBJ2-3	TGTGCCAGCAGCGGGATGCCGGGACTAGCGGGAGTAGGGACAGATACGCAGTATTTT	CASSGMPGLAGVGTDTQYF
TRBD2	TRBV7-8	many	TRBJ2-2	TGTGCCAGCAGCTTAACGGGACTAGCGGACACCGGGGAGCTGTTTTTT	CASSLTGLADTGELFF
TRBD1	TRBV19	many	TRBJ1-5	TGTGCCAGTGCTTGGGGGACAGGGGAGGGTAGCAATCAGCCCCAGCATTTT	CASAWGTGEGSNQPQHF
TRBD1	TRBV20-1	-	TRBJ2-6	TGCAGTGCTAGAGGCGGGACAGGGCTTGCTGGGGCCAACGTCCTGACTTTC	CSARGGTGLAGANVLTF
TRBD2	TRBV28	-	TRBJ2-5	TGTGCCAGCAGTTCTGCGGCTAGCGGGCTCCAAGAGACCCAGTACTTC	CASSSAASGLQETQYF
-	TRBV6-1	-	TRBJ2-1	TGTGCCAGCAGTCCCCTAGCCCCTGGCTACAATGAGCAGTTCTTC	CASSPLAPGYNEQFF
TRBD1	TRBV28	many	TRBJ2-7	TGTGCCAGCAGTCTGTGGCAGGGGGCCCCCTACGAGCAGTACTTC	CASSLWQGAPYEQYF
-	TRBV6-5	many	TRBJ1-1	TGTGCCAGCAGTTACTCATACGGGGTAGACACTGAAGCTTTCTTT	CASSYSYGVDTEAFF
-	TRBV6-1	many	TRBJ2-1	TGTGCCAGCAGTGAAAATTTTGTGTACAATGAGCAGTTCTTC	CASSENFVYNEQFF
-	TRBV12-3/TRBV12-4	few	TRBJ1-1	TGTGCCAGCATCGGTTGGGGGGGGGCTGAAGCTTTCTTT	CASIGWGGAEAFF
-	TRBV6-1	few	TRBJ1-2	TGTGCCAGCAGTCCTAACAGGCTTAACTATGGCTACACCTTC	CASSPNRLNYGYTF
TRBD1	TRBV6-2/TRBV6-3	few	TRBJ1-2	TGTGCCAGCAGTCTCAACCGACAGGGGATGTCTGGGTATGGCTACACCTTC	CASSLNRQGMSGYGYTF
-	TRBV11-2	many	TRBJ1-1	TGTGCCAGCAGCCCGCTTAAAAGGAACACTGAAGCTTTCTTT	CASSPLKRNTEAFF
-	TRBV11-2	many	TRBJ2-1	TGTGCCAGCAGCTTGTACAGGGACAATGAGCAGTTCTTC	CASSLYRDNEQFF
TRBD1	TRBV28	many	TRBJ1-2	TGTGCCAGCAGAGGATTCGGGACAGTCTATGGCTACACCTTC	CASRGFGTVYGYTF
-	TRBV7-2	many	TRBJ2-3	TGTGCCAGCAGCTTGACGGGACTTAGCACAGATACGCAGTATTTT	CASSLTGLSTDTQYF
TRBD2	TRBV6-1	few	TRBJ2-3	TGTGCCAGCACAACGCTAGCGGGAGCTACCACAGATACGCAGTATTTT	CASTTLAGATTDTQYF
-	TRBV29-1	few	TRBJ2-5	TGCAGCGTTGAAGGCGGGGACATCGAGACCCAGTACTTC	CSVEGGDIETQYF
-	TRBV6-1	few	TRBJ2-1	TGTGCCAGCAGCCAGTTCCAGGGGTCCTACAATGAGCAGTTCTTC	CASSQFQGSYNEQFF
-	TRBV28	-	TRBJ2-1	TGTGCCTTAAGGGGGTGGGGGACGGACAATGAGCAGTTCTTC	CALRGWGTDNEQFF
-	TRBV5-8	few	TRBJ1-4	TGTGCCAGCAGCTTGCTGATTTCCGGTAATGAAAAACTGTTTTTT	CASSLLISGNEKLFF
-	TRBV7-2	few	TRBJ2-5	TGTGCCAGCAGCCCGCGAGGGCATAGGTACCAAGAGACCCAGTACTTC	CASSPRGHRYQETQYF
TRBD2	TRBV12-3/TRBV12-4	many	TRBJ2-1	TGTGCCAGCAGCTGCAGGACTAGCGAGCTCCCGTCCTACAATGAGCAGTTCTTC	CASSCRTSELPSYNEQFF
-	TRBV20-1	-	TRBJ2-7	TGCAGTGCTAGAGCTAGGGTATCCTACGAGCAGTACTTC	CSARARVSYEQYF
TRBD2	TRBV3-1	many	TRBJ2-5	TGTGCCAGCAGCCAAGCCTTCTCGGGAGGGCCAGAGACCCAGTACTTC	CASSQAFSGGPETQYF
TRBD2	TRBV12-3/TRBV12-4	many	TRBJ2-3	TGTGCCAGCAGTCCGCTAGCGGACGCCACAGATACGCAGTATTTT	CASSPLADATDTQYF
-	TRBV7-9	-	TRBJ2-3	TGTGCCAGCAGCTTAGATCCACTCCTCACCCTCACAGATACGCAGTATTTT	CASSLDPLLTLTDTQYF
TRBD1	TRBV6-5	many	TRBJ1-1	TGTGCCAGCAGTTACTCCACCTCCGGGACAGTGAACACTGAAGCTTTCTTT	CASSYSTSGTVNTEAFF
TRBD1	TRBV6-2/TRBV6-3	-	TRBJ1-2	TGTGCCAGCAGTTTCACAGGGGGCGCGGGCTATGGCTACACCTTC	CASSFTGGAGYGYTF
-	TRBV19	few	TRBJ1-4	TGTGCCAGTAGTCATGTCGGATGGGGGGCTGGAGAAAAACTGTTTTTT	CASSHVGWGAGEKLFF
TRBD2	TRBV6-5	-	TRBJ2-7	TGTGCCAGCAGTTACTCGACTAGCGGGAGCTCCGAGCAGTACTTC	CASSYSTSGSSEQYF
-	TRBV5-1	few	TRBJ2-1	TGCGCCAGCAGCTTGGCGGGGGTCCTTATTTGGCCCCCACGGGAGCAGTTCTTC	CASSLAGVLIWPPREQFF
-	TRBV5-6	many	TRBJ1-4	TGTGCCAGCAGACCCCGGGGGGTCGAAAAACTGTTTTTT	CASRPRGVEKLFF
-	TRBV3-1	many	TRBJ1-2	TGTGCCAGCAGCCAAGATATGCCGGGGGCCCTTTCTAACTATGGCTACACCTTC	CASSQDMPGALSNYGYTF
TRBD1	TRBV18	-	TRBJ1-5	TGTGCCAGCTCACCCGGGACAGGGCATCAGCCCCAGCATTTT	CASSPGTGHQPQHF
-	TRBV28	many	TRBJ2-2	TGTGCCAGCAGCCGTGGGCTGGGCGTCTCGAACACCGGGGAGCTGTTTTTT	CASSRGLGVSNTGELFF
-	TRBV11-1	many	TRBJ2-7	TGTGCCAGCAGCTTAGGCAGTCTGTTAACGTACGAGCAGTACTTC	CASSLGSLLTYEQYF
TRBD1	TRBV7-2	-	TRBJ2-7	TGTGCCAGCAGCCAAGGACAGGGACGCGCCTCCTACGAGCAGTACTTC	CASSQGQGRASYEQYF
TRBD1	TRBV6-2/TRBV6-3	few	TRBJ2-2	TGTGCCAGCAGTTACCGACAGGGTAATCACGGGGAGCTGTTTTTT	CASSYRQGNHGELFF
TRBD2	TRBV28	many	TRBJ2-5	TGTGCCAGCAGTTTTGTCGGGACTAGGTTGGGACCACCCCAAGAGACCCAGTACTTC	CASSFVGTRLGPPQETQYF
-	TRBV5-5	-	TRBJ2-7	TGTGCCGGCAGCTTTAACGTGATTACCTACGAGCAGTACTTC	CAGSFNVITYEQYF
TRBD2	TRBV27	-	TRBJ2-1	TGTGCCAGCAGTCGCCCACTAGCGGGAGAAAGGCATGAGCAGTTCTTC	CASSRPLAGERHEQFF
TRBD2	TRBV7-8	-	TRBJ2-1	TGTGCCAGCAGCTTAGTACTAGCGATAAACAATGAGCAGTTCTTC	CASSLVLAINNEQFF
TRBD2	TRBV7-9	few	TRBJ2-2	TGTGCCAGCAGCTTTTTAGCGGGATCGAGGTGGAACACCGGGGAGCTGTTTTTT	CASSFLAGSRWNTGELFF